This T cell receptor (beta chain) was sequenced for a study of response to subunit inactivated influenza vaccine. Comment on this clonotype: Its cognate antigen is unknown.

A single record per CDR3 protein comes from TCRdb applying MiXCR to the RT-PCR reads. The sample shows a few hundred thousand distinct CDR3 sequences, less than 15% of them seen only once. Study-level findings and limits: It was suggested by the authors that few new T cells are recruited by each seasonal influenza vaccination.

The CDR3 spans 14 residues. V lost 9 bases and J lost 7, with 22 bases in between. CDR1 and CDR2 (germline): MDHEN, SYDVKM. The gene calls are TRBV28 and TRBJ2-7; D is undetermined. The TCR comes from a man aged 50 or older who received an inactivated influenza vaccine. The sample here was PBMCs from blood, taken about 13 days after vaccination. The CDR3 spells CASRPSLLVGEQYF. Here the CDR3 DNA reads TGTGCCAGTCGCCCGAGTCTTCTTGTCGGGGAGCAGTACTTC.